The following is a T cell receptor (beta chain) sequence with its context. Antigen specificity is unknown. The sample originates from a study of cytomegalovirus exposure and HLA in healthy donors. Points from the study as a whole: HLA restriction was apparent for most CMV-associated TCR beta chains in a later analysis. Researchers counted some 150 TCR beta chains as cytomegalovirus-associated.

Germline assignment: CDR1 SQVTM and CDR2 ANQGSEA. The CDR3 totals 18 residues. With 1 base clipped from V and 1 base from J, the junction kept 9 bases outside the gene matches. Use of 60 Vbeta and 13 Jbeta primers characterized the PCR. TCRdb keeps only in-frame clones here, not all; method: immunoSEQ multiplex PCR. The table lists approximately 160,000 clones, around 70% of them singletons. Sequenced sample: PBMCs. This TCR came from a man younger than 35 in good health and CMV-seropositive. The V call is TRBV29-1, the J call TRBJ2-3; TRBD2 aligns across 12 bases. In nucleotides, the CDR3 is TGCAGCGTTGAAGGGACTAGCGGGATGTATAGTCGCACAGATACGCAGTATTTT. Translation: CSVEGTSGMYSRTDTQYF.